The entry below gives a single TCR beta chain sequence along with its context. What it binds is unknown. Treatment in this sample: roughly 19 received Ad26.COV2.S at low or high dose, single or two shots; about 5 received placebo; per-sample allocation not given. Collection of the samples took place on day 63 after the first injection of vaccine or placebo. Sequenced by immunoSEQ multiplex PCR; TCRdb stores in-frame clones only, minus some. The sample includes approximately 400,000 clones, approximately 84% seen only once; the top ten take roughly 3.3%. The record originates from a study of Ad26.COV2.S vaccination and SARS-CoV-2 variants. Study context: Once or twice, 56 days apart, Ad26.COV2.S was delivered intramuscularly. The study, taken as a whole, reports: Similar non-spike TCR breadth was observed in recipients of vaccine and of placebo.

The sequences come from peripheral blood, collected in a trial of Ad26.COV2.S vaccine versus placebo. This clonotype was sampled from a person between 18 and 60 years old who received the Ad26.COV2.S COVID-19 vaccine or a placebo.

CDR3: CASSSILGQGATNEKLFF. The CDR3 DNA is TGTGCCAGCAGCTCCATATTGGGACAGGGGGCAACTAATGAAAAACTGTTTTTT. J is TRBJ1-4 and V is TRBV7-9; TRBD1 aligns across 11 bases. This CDR3 contains 18 residues. V trimming: 4 bases; J trimming: 0 bases; junction bases outside the gene matches: 7. Per germline, CDR1 SEHNR and CDR2 FQNEAQ (reference sequence).